These 23 T cell receptor beta chains came from one sample sequenced in a study of Tregs in tolerant kidney transplant recipients. Sequencing was performed with immunoSEQ multiplex PCR; in TCRdb, only in-frame clones are kept and a portion is missing. The sample carries about 46,000 clones, about 89% recorded once. The source material was Tregs from blood. The receptors were gathered from a human donor in good health.

The CDR3 bases are TGTGCCAGCAGTTACTCGAGAGGAGTAGCCTATGGCTACACCTTC. This translates into CASSYSRGVAYGYTF. V is TRBV6-5 and J is TRBJ1-2; D not resolved. CDR3 length: 15 residues. Germline-derived CDR1 and CDR2 are MNHEY and SVGAGI. V was pared by 0 bases and J by 4 bases, with 12 bases between.

In its sample, this clone was seen once. The chain couples TRBV6-5 to TRBJ1-6; perhaps TRBD1 as D (5 bases). This CDR3 has 15 amino acids. The V and J ends lost 0 bases and 7 bases respectively, with 10 bases between them. Germline V gene sequence: CDR1 MNHEY, CDR2 SVGAGI. The CDR3 DNA reads TGTGCCAGCAGTTACTCGCCAGGGCCGAATTCACCCCTCCACTTT. It codes for CASSYSPGPNSPLHF.

This chain joins TRBV7-9 and TRBJ1-1, with D perhaps matching TRBD1 (5 bases). CDR3 length equals 14 residues. V dropped 8 bases and J dropped 3 bases, with 16 bases sitting between them. Germline values: CDR1 SEHNR, CDR2 FQNEAQ (reference sequence). The CDR3: CASVLGGTYTEAFF. CDR3 nucleotides: TGTGCCAGCGTATTGGGGGGGACCTACACTGAAGCTTTCTTT.

This chain links TRBV18 with TRBJ1-4; 9 bases agree with TRBD1. Germline V gene data show CDR1 as KGHSH and CDR2 as LQKENI. J lost 0 bases, V lost 3 bases, and 2 bases had no gene match. The CDR3 consists of 16 residues. This chain's CDR3 is CASSPDRGTTNEKLFF. The CDR3 DNA reads TGTGCCAGCTCACCCGACAGGGGGACAACTAATGAAAAACTGTTTTTT. The full variable domain, its missing parts supplied by reference TRBV18 and TRBJ1-4, is NAGVMQNPRHLVRRRGQEARLRCSPMKGHSHVYWYRQLPEEGLKFMVYLQKENIIDESGMPKERFSAEFPKEGPSILRIQQVVRGDSAAYFCASSPDRGTTNEKLFFGSGTQLSVL.

The genes are TRBV6-1 and TRBJ2-7, with 9 bases that match TRBD1. The CDR3 contains 15 residues. Germline V CDR1 and CDR2: MNHNS, SASEGT. With 5 bases clipped from V and 3 bases from J, the junction kept 8 bases outside the gene matches. This CDR3 reads CASSQGTGFGYEQYF. The CDR3 DNA sequence: TGTGCCAGCAGTCAAGGGACAGGGTTTGGCTACGAGCAGTACTTC.

Details on this clone: Mismatch with germline at one junction end may stem from a read error. The chain joins TRBV10-2 to TRBJ1-1; TRBD1 might be the D (6 bases). CDR1 is WSHSY, CDR2 SAAADI, per germline. The CDR3 has 13 residues. CDR3 sequence (DNA): TGCGCCAGCAGAGTACAGGGTGGCACTGAAGCTTCCTTT. Protein sequence: CASRVQGGTEASF.

This chain joins TRBV9 and TRBJ2-1, with 12 bases identical to TRBD2. The germline V gene has CDR1 SGDLS and CDR2 YYNGEE. The CDR3 runs to 16 residues. With 4 bases clipped from V and 8 bases from J, the junction kept 10 bases outside the gene matches. CDR3 in amino acids: CASSPRTSGAQDEQFF. The DNA of the CDR3 is TGTGCCAGCAGCCCCAGGACTAGCGGGGCCCAGGATGAGCAGTTCTTC.

The chain carries TRBV7-2 and TRBJ2-5; maybe TRBD2 (5 bases). Trimming removed 5 bases at V and 1 base at J, with 20 bases between. CDR1 SGHTA and CDR2 FQGNSA come from the germline V gene. This CDR3 spans 17 amino acids. The CDR3 region is CASSPARVGGTQETQYF. The CDR3 DNA follows: TGTGCCAGCAGCCCAGCTCGGGTTGGAGGAACCCAAGAGACCCAGTACTTC.

The chain recombines TRBV5-1 with TRBJ1-1; D is uncertain. Between the trimmed V and J ends, which lost 2 bases and 5 bases, there was a span of 10 bases. Germline lookup yields CDR1 SGHRS and CDR2 YFSETQ. CDR3 length: 13 residues. The CDR3: CASSLGSETEAFF. Here the CDR3 DNA reads TGCGCCAGCAGCTTAGGGAGTGAGACTGAAGCTTTCTTT. The variable domain in full, with the rest retrieved from reference TRBV5-1 and TRBJ1-1, is KAGVTQTPRYLIKTRGQQVTLSCSPISGHRSVSWYQQTPGQGLQFLFEYFSETQRNKGNFPGRFSGRQFSNSRSEMNVSTLELGDSALYLCASSLGSETEAFFGQGTRLTVV.

This clone was seen a handful of times. The genes are TRBV6-5 and TRBJ2-7; 9 bases line up with TRBD1. Trimming at V came to 5 bases and at J to 3 bases, leaving 8 bases not matched to a gene. The V gene's germline CDR1 is MNHEY and CDR2 SVGAGI. The CDR3 totals 15 residues. CDR3 region: CASSQGTGFGYEQYF. The CDR3, as DNA: TGTGCCAGCAGTCAAGGGACAGGGTTTGGCTACGAGCAGTACTTC.

The rearrangement links TRBV18 to TRBJ2-5; D is perhaps TRBD1 (5 bases). This CDR3 is built from 15 residues. Germline V gene data show CDR1 as KGHSH and CDR2 as LQKENI. Trimming pared 3 bases from V and 1 base from J, leaving 12 bases between. The CDR3 sequence: CASSPKTTVQETQYF. CDR3 coding DNA: TGTGCCAGCTCACCCAAAACGACAGTCCAAGAGACCCAGTACTTC.

This clone appeared a few times. The chain uses TRBV10-1 and TRBJ1-3; D gene ambiguous. Germline V gene sequence: CDR1 WNHNN, CDR2 SYGVQD (reference sequence). The V and J ends lost 3 bases and 5 bases respectively, with 8 bases between them. There are 13 residues in the CDR3. The CDR3 loop is CASSEGSRNTIYF. The CDR3 coding sequence is TGCGCCAGCAGTGAAGGCAGCCGAAACACCATATATTTT.

The CDR3 DNA is TGTGCCAGCAGCTTAGGGGGGCTAGCGAGGTTGGGAGAGACCCAGTACTTC. The encoded protein is CASSLGGLARLGETQYF. The genes are TRBV7-8 and TRBJ2-5, with D perhaps assigned TRBD1 or TRBD2 (6 bases each). CDR3 size: 17 residues. In germline, CDR1 is SGHVS, CDR2 FQNEAQ. Trimming removed 1 base from V and 4 bases from J, with 19 bases in between.

The DNA of the CDR3 is TGCGCCAGCAGCTCCACAGGGGTCAGGGGCACTGAAGCTTTCTTT. Translated, it gives CASSSTGVRGTEAFF. The J gene is TRBJ1-1, the V gene TRBV5-1; TRBD1 matches at 7 bases. V lost 3 bases and J lost 4; bases outside the gene matches: 9. CDR3 length: 15 residues. Looked up from germline, CDR1 is SGHRS and CDR2 is YFSETQ.

This chain uses TRBV7-5 with TRBJ2-3. TRBV7-5 is a known pseudogene. The CDR3 runs to 18 residues. The chain's CDR3 is CARSLAWGVQGRKDTQYF. CDR3 in DNA: TGTGCCAGAAGCTTAGCCTGGGGTGTGCAGGGACGTAAAGATACGCAGTATTTT.

The chain employs TRBV25-1 and TRBJ2-7; perhaps TRBD1 as D (6 bases). This CDR3 has 13 residues. The V end lost 2 bases, the J end lost 2 bases, and 7 bases lay between the germline ends. CDR1 and CDR2 (germline): MGHDK, SYGVNS. CDR3 sequence: CASSERDTYEQYF. As DNA, the CDR3 is TGTGCCAGCAGTGAAAGGGACACCTACGAGCAGTACTTC.

The chain has TRBV10-3 and TRBJ2-3; D gene ambiguous. CDR1 ENHRY and CDR2 SYGVKD come from the germline V gene. Trimming stripped 10 bases from V and 1 base from J, with 15 bases between. The CDR3 contains 14 residues. DNA for the CDR3: TGTGCCACCGCGGCTTCGTACGGCACAGATACGCAGTATTTT. It encodes CATAASYGTDTQYF.

J is TRBJ1-4 and V is TRBV7-6; possible D gene TRBD1, 5 bases. The CDR3 is 12 amino acids. V was pared by 5 bases and J by 8 bases, with 9 bases between. Looked up from germline, CDR1 is SGHVS and CDR2 is FNYEAQ. Written as DNA, the CDR3 is TGTGCCAGCAGCATTCCAGGGGAAAAACTGTTTTTT. It yields the protein CASSIPGEKLFF. Drawing the rest from reference TRBV7-6 and TRBJ1-4, the complete variable domain is GAGVSQSPRYKVTKRGQDVALRCDPISGHVSLYWYRQALGQGPEFLTYFNYEAQQDKSGLPNDRFSAERPEGSISTLTIQRTEQRDSAMYRCASSIPGEKLFFGSGTQLSVL.

The genes are TRBV30 and TRBJ2-5; D is undetermined. The ends were cut back, 2 bases at V and 7 bases at J, with 8 bases in the middle. This CDR3 is built from 11 residues. The germline V gene has CDR1 GTSNPN and CDR2 SVGIG (reference sequence). This CDR3 is CAWSTAGTQYF. The CDR3 DNA reads TGTGCCTGGAGTACTGCCGGGACCCAGTACTTC.

This chain connects TRBV6-1 to TRBJ1-6, with 7 bases fitting TRBD1. Germline V CDR1 and CDR2: MNHNS, SASEGT. V lost 0 bases to trimming and J lost 10 bases; unmatched junction nucleotides: 18. This CDR3 has 19 amino acids. The CDR3 region has the DNA TGTGCCAGCAGTGAAGCGCCCGTCCTAATGACAGGGAGTAACTCACCCCTCCACTTT. It translates to CASSEAPVLMTGSNSPLHF.

This chain connects TRBV7-2 to TRBJ2-5, with 9 bases aligning to TRBD2. CDR1 and CDR2 (germline): SGHTA, FQGNSA. The CDR3 is 17 residues long. Trimming removed 1 base from V and 7 bases from J; junction bases left unmatched: 13. CDR3 amino acids: CASSLGGRLAALRTQYF. CDR3 sequence (DNA): TGTGCCAGCAGCTTAGGGGGGAGACTAGCGGCTCTGAGGACCCAGTACTTC.

V is TRBV5-1 and J is TRBJ2-5, with D possibly being TRBD1 (5 bases). V was pared by 2 bases and J by 1 base, with 15 bases between. The CDR3 consists of 16 residues. Germline V gene sequence: CDR1 SGHRS, CDR2 YFSETQ. The DNA for the CDR3 is TGCGCCAGCAGCTTATCCCCCAGGGTAGGCCAAGAGACCCAGTACTTC. This codes for CASSLSPRVGQETQYF. Variable domain in full (rest from reference TRBV5-1 and TRBJ2-5): KAGVTQTPRYLIKTRGQQVTLSCSPISGHRSVSWYQQTPGQGLQFLFEYFSETQRNKGNFPGRFSGRQFSNSRSEMNVSTLELGDSALYLCASSLSPRVGQETQYFGPGTRLLVL.

V and J are TRBV10-3 and TRBJ2-2, with 9 positions matching TRBD1. V dropped 10 bases and J dropped 3; count of bases not matched to a gene: 6. The CDR3 has 14 amino acids. Per the germline V gene, CDR1 is ENHRY and CDR2 is SYGVKD. CDR3: CATHRGQDTGELFF. CDR3 DNA: TGTGCCACACACAGGGGGCAGGACACCGGGGAGCTGTTTTTT.